Presented here are 15 T cell receptor beta chains from one specimen sequenced in a study of tumor-infiltrating lymphocytes in primary liver carcinoma. The input was 450 to 500 ng total RNA; TCR beta cDNA was made from it with a constant-region primer. Employing slightly modified ARM-PCR, three nested multiplex PCR rounds were run, and these gave rise to the TCR beta libraries. PCR rounds one and two used TRBV1-TRBV30 forward primers with a C-beta reverse primer for around 9 cycles each. TCRdb passed the multiplex PCR reads through MiXCR, listing each CDR3 protein once. The table records fewer than 150,000 distinct CDR3 sequences, 60% to 70% of them present only once. Investigators took RNA and DNA out together from about 21-30 mg of unsorted bulk tissue. Sequencing was done on a sample of liver tumor tissue from sampling region 1. Subset indicated: tumor region T1, superior pole. The receptors come from a woman in her fifties or sixties with primary liver carcinoma and hepatitis B virus infection.

About this clonotype: Sequence at one end of the junction differs from germline and may be a read error. The genes are TRBV11-2 and TRBJ2-5; D is undetermined. Germline assignment: CDR1 SGHAT and CDR2 FQNNGV. The CDR3 has 16 amino acids. CDR3: CASTPYGRRTQEIQYF. CDR3 nucleotides: TGTGCCAGCACCCCCTATGGCAGGAGAACACAAGAGATCCAGTACTTC.

Worth noting for this clonotype: Being one base from a much bigger clone, this may be a read error. Because it lacks the conserved phenylalanine or tryptophan at the end, this CDR3 is likely a read error. The chain combines TRBV6-5 with TRBJ2-1, with D perhaps matching TRBD1 (5 bases). CDR1 MNHEY and CDR2 SVGAGI come from the germline V gene. V lost 8 bases and J lost 9, with 20 bases in between. CDR3 length: 14 residues. CDR3 bases: TGTGCCAGCCAGGGTGTAGCCCTTCACGGTGAGCAGTTCCTC. Protein sequence: CASQGVALHGEQFL.

A single count supports this clonotype. The V call is TRBV4-1, the J call TRBJ2-4, with TRBD2 matching 13 bases. Trimming at V came to 4 bases and at J to 1 base, leaving 7 bases not matched to a gene. This CDR3 is built from 18 residues. CDR1 and CDR2 from the germline V gene are MGHRA and YSYEKL. The CDR3 region is CASSLGLAGRQAKNIQYF. Written as DNA, the CDR3 is TGCGCCAGCAGCCTGGGACTAGCGGGAAGGCAGGCCAAAAACATTCAGTACTTC.

Concerning this clonotype itself: A much bigger clone sits one base away, suggesting this may be a read error. This chain uses TRBV6-5 with TRBJ2-2, with a possible D match to TRBD1 (6 bases). Germline CDR1 reads MNHEY; CDR2 reads SVGAGI. The CDR3 is 14 amino acids. The CDR3 spells CATQQGAKTGELFF. The CDR3 nucleotides are TGTGCCACTCAACAGGGCGCGAAAACCGGGGAGCTGTTTTTT.

Notes on this clonotype: A read error is possible here, since a much larger clone lies one base away. The rearrangement joins TRBV29-1 to TRBJ2-1, with a possible D match to TRBD2 (5 bases). Germline CDR1 reads SQVTM; CDR2 reads ANQGSEA. This CDR3 comprises 12 residues. CDR3 in DNA: TGCGGCGTCGGACTTCCGAACAATGAGCAGTTCTTC. Translating it yields CGVGLPNNEQFF.

About this clonotype itself: A much more abundant neighbour one base away suggests this may be a read error. The CDR3, as DNA: TGTTCCAGCAGTGAAGCCCTGTCCTACGAGCAGTACTTC. It specifies CSSSEALSYEQYF. The chain carries TRBV6-1 and TRBJ2-7; D is uncertain. This CDR3 is 13 amino acids long. CDR1 and CDR2 (germline): MNHNS, SASEGT.

As regards this clonotype: An end of the junction does not agree with germline; a read error may underlie this. V gene TRBV11-2 combines with J gene TRBJ2-2, with D perhaps matching TRBD2 (5 bases). CDR1 and CDR2 (germline): SGHAT, FQNNGV. This CDR3 contains 11 residues. The CDR3 loop reads CTSRSAGVLFF. CDR3 bases: TGTACCAGCAGGAGCGCCGGGGTGCTGTTTTTT.

Ten or more counts support this clonotype. V usage is TRBV4-2 and J usage is TRBJ1-4; 9 bases agree with TRBD1. CDR3 length: 18 amino acids. Per germline, CDR1 LGHNA and CDR2 YNFKEQ. V lost 2 bases, J lost 5 bases, and 12 bases stayed unmatched. For the CDR3, the DNA is TGTGCCAGCAGCCAATTTGGACAGGGGAAGCCTCTGAATGAAAAACTGTTTTTT. Translating it yields CASSQFGQGKPLNEKLFF.

On this clonotype: One base away lies a much larger clone, so this may be a sequencing read error. The gene calls are TRBV28 and TRBJ2-2; the D is unclear. CDR3 size: 12 residues. V lost 11 bases, J lost 5 bases, and 12 bases lay in between. From germline, CDR1 is MDHEN and CDR2 SYDVKM. CDR3 bases: TGTGCCGGCACTCGGTCAACCGGGGAGCTGTTTTTT. As protein: CAGTRSTGELFF.

As regards this clonotype: Being one base from a much bigger clone, this may be a read error. The rearrangement links TRBV5-5 to TRBJ2-7; 14 bases are a match to TRBD2. The V segment lost 6 bases and the J segment 3 bases; nucleotides outside the gene matches: 8. CDR3 length: 16 residues. Germline CDR1 reads SGHKS; CDR2 reads YYEKEE (reference sequence). The CDR3 spells CASTRGTSGSFYEQYF. The CDR3 bases are TGTGCCAGCACCAGGGGGACTAGCGGGAGTTTCTACGAGCAGTACTTC.

CDR3 bases: TGTGCCAGCAGCCAAGATGGGCCTATCGGGAGTACCCGCTACGAGCAGTACTTC. This translates into CASSQDGPIGSTRYEQYF. The J gene is TRBJ2-7, the V gene TRBV4-2, with D maybe TRBD2 (6 bases). Germline V gene sequence: CDR1 LGHNA, CDR2 YNFKEQ. CDR3 length: 18 residues. V was clipped by 0 bases and J by 3 bases, with 21 bases between them.

This clonotype was found a few times. V is TRBV30 and J is TRBJ2-1; TRBD2 matches at 12 bases. The germline gives CDR1 GTSNPN, CDR2 SVGIG (reference sequence). After removal of 3 bases from V and 6 bases from J, the junction contained 6 bases not matched to a gene. The CDR3 runs 15 residues. The CDR3 sequence is CAWSRGTSGLNEQFF. CDR3 nucleotide sequence: TGTGCCTGGAGCCGGGGGACTAGCGGGCTCAATGAGCAGTTCTTC.

This clonotype was recorded at least ten times. This chain uses TRBV10-3 with TRBJ2-1; TRBD1 is a possible D gene (6 bases). CDR3 size: 12 residues. Trimming shortened V by 4 bases and J by 10 bases, and 11 bases separated the two germline ends. The germline gives CDR1 ENHRY, CDR2 SYGVKD. CDR3 DNA sequence: TGTGCCATCAGTGGGGGGCAGGACGAGCAGTTCTTC. Residues: CAISGGQDEQFF.

The sample holds many counts of this clonotype. The J gene is TRBJ2-7, the V gene TRBV29-1; 10 bases are a match to TRBD1. The germline CDR1 and CDR2 sequences are SQVTM and ANQGSEA. V shed 7 bases and J 2 bases; nucleotides not matched to a gene: 11. The CDR3 contains 15 residues. CDR3 in DNA: TGCAGCGCCACCCGACAGGGGGCAAAGACCTACGAGCAGTACTTC. Amino acids: CSATRQGAKTYEQYF.

The chain combines TRBV28 with TRBJ1-4; D may be TRBD1 (5 bases). Germline V CDR1 and CDR2: MDHEN, SYDVKM. The CDR3 has 16 amino acids. With 5 bases removed from V and 8 bases from J, the gap between germline ends came to 21 bases. The DNA of the CDR3 is TGTGCCAGCAGTCCCCCGGCCCGGGGGTTTGGAGAAAAACTGTTTTTT. Encoded protein: CASSPPARGFGEKLFF. Full variable domain (outside the CDR3, taken from reference TRBV28 and TRBJ1-4): DVKVTQSSRYLVKRTGEKVFLECVQDMDHENMFWYRQDPGLGLRLIYFSYDVKMKEKGDIPEGYSVSREKKERFSLILESASTNQTSMYLCASSPPARGFGEKLFFGSGTQLSVL.